The sequence of this T cell receptor (beta chain) was determined in a study of blood T cell repertoires in COVID-19. Germline lookup yields CDR1 MGHDK and CDR2 SYGVNS. V gave up 2 bases and J gave up 8 bases, with 15 bases separating them. This CDR3 spans 15 amino acids. The data were produced by immunoSEQ multiplex PCR, yet TCRdb's version contains in-frame clones alone and is incomplete. The sample has 98,000 or so clones; approximately 80% are singletons. The rearrangement uses TRBV25-1 and TRBJ1-4; possible D gene TRBD1, 6 bases. The material sequenced was peripheral blood. This receptor was obtained from a man aged 55 to 69 with acute or convalescent COVID-19. CDR3 amino acids: CASSERTGMEEKLFF. The CDR3 bases are TGTGCCAGCAGTGAACGAACAGGGATGGAGGAAAAACTGTTTTTT.